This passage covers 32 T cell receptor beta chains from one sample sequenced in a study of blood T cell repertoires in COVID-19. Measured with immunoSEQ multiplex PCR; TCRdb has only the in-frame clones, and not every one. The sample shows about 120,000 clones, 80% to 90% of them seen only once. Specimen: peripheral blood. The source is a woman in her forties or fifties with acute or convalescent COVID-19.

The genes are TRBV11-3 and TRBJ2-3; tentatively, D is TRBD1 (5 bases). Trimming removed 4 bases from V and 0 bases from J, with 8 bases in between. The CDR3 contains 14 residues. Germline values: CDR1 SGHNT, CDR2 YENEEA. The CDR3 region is CASSSGWSTDTQYF. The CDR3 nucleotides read TGTGCCAGCAGCTCAGGGTGGAGCACAGATACGCAGTATTTT.

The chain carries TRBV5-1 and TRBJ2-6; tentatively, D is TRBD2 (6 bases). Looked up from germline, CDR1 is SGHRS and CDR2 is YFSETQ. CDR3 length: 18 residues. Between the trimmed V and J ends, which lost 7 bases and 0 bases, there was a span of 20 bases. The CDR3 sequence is CASRWTNPGDSGANVLTF. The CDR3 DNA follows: TGCGCCAGCCGTTGGACTAATCCGGGAGACTCTGGGGCCAACGTCCTGACTTTC.

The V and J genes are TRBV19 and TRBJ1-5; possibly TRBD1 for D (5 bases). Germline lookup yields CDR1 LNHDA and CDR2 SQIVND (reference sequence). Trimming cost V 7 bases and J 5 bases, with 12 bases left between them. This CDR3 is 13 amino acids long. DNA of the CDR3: TGTGCCAGTACTCAGGGTGGGGATCAGCCCCAGCATTTT. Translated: CASTQGGDQPQHF.

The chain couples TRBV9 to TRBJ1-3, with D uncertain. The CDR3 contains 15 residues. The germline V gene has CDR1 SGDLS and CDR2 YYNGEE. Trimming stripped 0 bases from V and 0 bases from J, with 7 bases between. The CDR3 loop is CASSVDGNSGNTIYF. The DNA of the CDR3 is TGTGCCAGCAGCGTAGACGGTAACTCTGGAAACACCATATATTTT.

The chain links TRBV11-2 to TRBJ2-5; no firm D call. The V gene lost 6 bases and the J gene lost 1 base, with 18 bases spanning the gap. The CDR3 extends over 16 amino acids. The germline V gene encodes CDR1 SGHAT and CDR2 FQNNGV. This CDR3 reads CASRPDLSRGQETQYF. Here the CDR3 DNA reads TGTGCCAGCAGACCCGATCTTTCCAGAGGCCAAGAGACCCAGTACTTC.

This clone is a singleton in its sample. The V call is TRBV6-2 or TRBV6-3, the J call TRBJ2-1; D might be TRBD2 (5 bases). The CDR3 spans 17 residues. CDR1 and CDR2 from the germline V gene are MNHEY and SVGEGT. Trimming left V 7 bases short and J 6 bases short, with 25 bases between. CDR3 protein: CASTPIRESWSSNEQFF. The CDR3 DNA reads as TGTGCCAGCACCCCAATCCGGGAATCTTGGTCGAGCAATGAGCAGTTCTTC.

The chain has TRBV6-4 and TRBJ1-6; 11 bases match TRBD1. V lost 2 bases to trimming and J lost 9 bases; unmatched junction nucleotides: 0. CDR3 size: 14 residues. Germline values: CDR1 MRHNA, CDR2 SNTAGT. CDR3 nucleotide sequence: TGTGCCAGCAGTGACGGGACAGGGGGTTCACCCCTCCACTTT. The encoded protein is CASSDGTGGSPLHF.

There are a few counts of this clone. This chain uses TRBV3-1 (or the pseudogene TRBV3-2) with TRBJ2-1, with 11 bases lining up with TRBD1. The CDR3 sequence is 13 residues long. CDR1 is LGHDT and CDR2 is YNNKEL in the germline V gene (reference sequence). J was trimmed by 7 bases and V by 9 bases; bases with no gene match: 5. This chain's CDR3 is CASRGQGVNEQFF. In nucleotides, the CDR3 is TGTGCCAGTCGGGGACAGGGGGTTAATGAGCAGTTCTTC.

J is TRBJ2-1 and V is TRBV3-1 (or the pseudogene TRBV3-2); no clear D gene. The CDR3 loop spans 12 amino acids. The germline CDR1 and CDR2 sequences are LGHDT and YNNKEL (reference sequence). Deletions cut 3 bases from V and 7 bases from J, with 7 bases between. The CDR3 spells CASSHGVNEQFF. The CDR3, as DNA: TGTGCCAGCAGCCACGGAGTGAATGAGCAGTTCTTC.

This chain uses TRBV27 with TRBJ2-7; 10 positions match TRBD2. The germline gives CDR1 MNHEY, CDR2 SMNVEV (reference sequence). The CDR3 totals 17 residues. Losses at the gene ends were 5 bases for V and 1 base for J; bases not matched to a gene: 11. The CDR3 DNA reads TGTGCCAGCAGTACACTAGCGGGAAGGGTGGGGTCCTACGAGCAGTACTTC. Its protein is CASSTLAGRVGSYEQYF.

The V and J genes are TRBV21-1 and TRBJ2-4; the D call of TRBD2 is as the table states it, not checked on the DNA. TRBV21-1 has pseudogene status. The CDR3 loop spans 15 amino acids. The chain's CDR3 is CASSKIRVAKNIQYF. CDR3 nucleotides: TGTGCCAGCAGCAAAATCCGGGTAGCCAAAAACATTCAGTACTTC.

The CDR3, as DNA: TGTGCCAGCTCCACCAGGCTGAACGAGCAGTACTTC. It codes for CASSTRLNEQYF. The chain links TRBV18 to TRBJ2-7; no definite D call. V dropped 6 bases and J dropped 5 bases, with 11 bases sitting between them. The germline V gene has CDR1 KGHSH and CDR2 LQKENI. CDR3 length: 12 amino acids.

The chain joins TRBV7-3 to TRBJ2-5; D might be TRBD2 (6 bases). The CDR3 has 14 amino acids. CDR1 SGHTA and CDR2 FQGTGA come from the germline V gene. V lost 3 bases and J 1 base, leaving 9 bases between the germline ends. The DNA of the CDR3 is TGTGCCAGCAGCTTTGGAGGGGTCCAAGAGACCCAGTACTTC. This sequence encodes CASSFGGVQETQYF.

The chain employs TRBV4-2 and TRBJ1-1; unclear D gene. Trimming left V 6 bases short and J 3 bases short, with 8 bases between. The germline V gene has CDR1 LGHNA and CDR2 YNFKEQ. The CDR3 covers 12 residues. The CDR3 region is CASRQTDTEAFF. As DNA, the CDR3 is TGTGCCAGCAGGCAAACGGACACTGAAGCTTTCTTT.

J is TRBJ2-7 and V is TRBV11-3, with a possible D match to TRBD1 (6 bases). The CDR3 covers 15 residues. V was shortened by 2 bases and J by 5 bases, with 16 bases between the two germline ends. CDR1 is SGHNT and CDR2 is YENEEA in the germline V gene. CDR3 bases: TGTGCCAGCAGCTTAAGGACAGTGCCTTCCCACGAGCAGTACTTC. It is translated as CASSLRTVPSHEQYF.

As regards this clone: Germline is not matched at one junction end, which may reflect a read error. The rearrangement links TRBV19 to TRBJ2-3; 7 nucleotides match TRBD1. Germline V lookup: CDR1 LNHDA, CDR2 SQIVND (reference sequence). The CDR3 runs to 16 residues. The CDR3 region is CASSIGGQLSTYTQYF. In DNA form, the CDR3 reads TGTGCCAGTAGTATAGGGGGACAGCTAAGCACATATACGCAGTATTTT.

CDR3 coding DNA: TGTGCCAGCAGTGACAGGGGGGTATTCTACGAGCAGTACTTC. It encodes CASSDRGVFYEQYF. The J gene is TRBJ2-7, the V gene TRBV27; 9 bases line up with TRBD1. The J segment lost 3 bases and the V segment lost 5 bases, leaving 5 bases of the junction unmatched. Germline assignment: CDR1 MNHEY and CDR2 SMNVEV (reference sequence). This CDR3 spans 14 amino acids.

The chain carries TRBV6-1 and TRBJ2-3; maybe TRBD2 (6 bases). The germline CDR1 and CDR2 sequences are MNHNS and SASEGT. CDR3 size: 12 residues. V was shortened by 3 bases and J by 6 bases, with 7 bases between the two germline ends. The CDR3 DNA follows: TGTGCCAGCAGTGAGGAGGGTGATACGCAGTATTTT. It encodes CASSEEGDTQYF.

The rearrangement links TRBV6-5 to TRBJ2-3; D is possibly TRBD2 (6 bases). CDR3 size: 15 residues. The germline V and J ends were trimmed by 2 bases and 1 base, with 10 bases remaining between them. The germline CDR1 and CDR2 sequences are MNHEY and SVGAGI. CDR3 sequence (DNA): TGTGCCAGCAGTTACGGTCCGGGGGGCACAGATACGCAGTATTTT. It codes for CASSYGPGGTDTQYF.

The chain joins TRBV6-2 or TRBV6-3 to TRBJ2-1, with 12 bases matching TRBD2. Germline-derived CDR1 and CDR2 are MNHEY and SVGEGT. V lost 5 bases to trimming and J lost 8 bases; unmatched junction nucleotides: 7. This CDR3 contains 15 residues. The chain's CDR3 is CASSRLAGAVYEQFF. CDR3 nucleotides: TGTGCCAGCAGTCGACTAGCGGGAGCGGTATATGAGCAGTTCTTC.

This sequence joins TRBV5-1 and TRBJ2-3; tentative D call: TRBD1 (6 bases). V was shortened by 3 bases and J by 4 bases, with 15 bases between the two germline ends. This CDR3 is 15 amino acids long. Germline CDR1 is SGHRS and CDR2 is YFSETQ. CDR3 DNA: TGCGCCAGCAGCTCCCTCGCAGGACAGTCAGATACGCAGTATTTT. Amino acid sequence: CASSSLAGQSDTQYF.

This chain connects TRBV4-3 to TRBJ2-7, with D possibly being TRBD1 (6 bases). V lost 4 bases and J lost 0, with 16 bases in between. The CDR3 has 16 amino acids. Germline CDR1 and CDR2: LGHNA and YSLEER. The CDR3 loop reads CASSRTALDISYEQYF. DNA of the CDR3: TGCGCCAGCAGCCGGACAGCACTCGATATCTCCTACGAGCAGTACTTC.

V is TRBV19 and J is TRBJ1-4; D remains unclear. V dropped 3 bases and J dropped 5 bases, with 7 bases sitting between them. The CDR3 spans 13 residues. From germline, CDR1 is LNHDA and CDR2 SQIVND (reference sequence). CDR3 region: CASSMSENEKLFF. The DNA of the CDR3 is TGTGCCAGTAGTATGTCCGAGAATGAAAAACTGTTTTTT.

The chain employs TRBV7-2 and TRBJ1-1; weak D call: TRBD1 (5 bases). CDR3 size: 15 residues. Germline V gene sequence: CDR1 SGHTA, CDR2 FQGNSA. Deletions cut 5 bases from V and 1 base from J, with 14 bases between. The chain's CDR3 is CASSTSTAENTEAFF. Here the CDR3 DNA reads TGTGCCAGCAGCACGTCGACAGCTGAGAACACTGAAGCTTTCTTT.

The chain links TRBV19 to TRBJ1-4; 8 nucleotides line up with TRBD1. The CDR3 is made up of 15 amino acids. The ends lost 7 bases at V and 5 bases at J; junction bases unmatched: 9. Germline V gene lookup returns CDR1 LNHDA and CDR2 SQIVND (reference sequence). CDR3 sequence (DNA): TGTGCCAGTAATTGGGGGACAGGACGAAATGAAAAACTGTTTTTT. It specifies CASNWGTGRNEKLFF.

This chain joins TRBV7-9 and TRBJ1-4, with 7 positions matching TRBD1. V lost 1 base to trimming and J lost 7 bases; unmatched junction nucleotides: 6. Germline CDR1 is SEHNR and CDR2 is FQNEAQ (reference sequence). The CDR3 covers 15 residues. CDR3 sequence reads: CASSLEGAIGEKLFF. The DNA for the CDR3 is TGTGCCAGCAGCTTAGAGGGGGCAATAGGTGAAAAACTGTTTTTT.

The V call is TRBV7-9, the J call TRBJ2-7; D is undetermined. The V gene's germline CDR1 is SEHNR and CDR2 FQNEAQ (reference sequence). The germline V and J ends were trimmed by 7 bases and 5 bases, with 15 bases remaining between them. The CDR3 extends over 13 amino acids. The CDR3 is CASTPPRVNEQYF. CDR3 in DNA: TGTGCCAGCACCCCCCCCCGGGTCAACGAGCAGTACTTC. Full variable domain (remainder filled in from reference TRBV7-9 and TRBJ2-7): DTGVSQNPRHKITKRGQNVTFRCDPISEHNRLYWYRQTLGQGPEFLTYFQNEAQLEKSRLLSDRFSAERPKGSFSTLEIQRTEQGDSAMYLCASTPPRVNEQYFGPGTRLTVT.

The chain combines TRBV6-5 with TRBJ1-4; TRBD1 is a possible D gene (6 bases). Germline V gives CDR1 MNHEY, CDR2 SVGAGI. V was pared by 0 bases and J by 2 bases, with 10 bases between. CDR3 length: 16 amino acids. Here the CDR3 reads CASSYSGGHTNEKLFF. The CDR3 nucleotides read TGTGCCAGCAGTTACTCTGGGGGACATACTAATGAAAAACTGTTTTTT.

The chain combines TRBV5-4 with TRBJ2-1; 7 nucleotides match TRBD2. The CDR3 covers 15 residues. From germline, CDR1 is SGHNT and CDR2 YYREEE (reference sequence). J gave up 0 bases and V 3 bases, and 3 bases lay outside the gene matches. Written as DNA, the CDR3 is TGTGCCAGCAGCTCGAGCGGGAACTCCTACAATGAGCAGTTCTTC. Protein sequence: CASSSSGNSYNEQFF.

CDR3 nucleotide sequence: TGTGCCATCAGTGCCACTACATCCCGGAGGGAGTCGGGCTACACCTTC. It translates to CAISATTSRRESGYTF. This chain connects TRBV10-3 to TRBJ1-2, with no clear D. CDR1 is ENHRY and CDR2 is SYGVKD in the germline V gene. The CDR3 is 16 residues long. Trimming left V 4 bases short and J 8 bases short, with 23 bases between.

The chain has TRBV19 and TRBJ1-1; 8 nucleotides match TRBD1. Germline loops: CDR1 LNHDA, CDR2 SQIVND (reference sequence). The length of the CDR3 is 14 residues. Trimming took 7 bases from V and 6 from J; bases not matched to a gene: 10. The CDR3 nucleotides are TGTGCCAGTACCCCCTGGACAGGGAAAGCTGAAGCTTTCTTT. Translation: CASTPWTGKAEAFF.

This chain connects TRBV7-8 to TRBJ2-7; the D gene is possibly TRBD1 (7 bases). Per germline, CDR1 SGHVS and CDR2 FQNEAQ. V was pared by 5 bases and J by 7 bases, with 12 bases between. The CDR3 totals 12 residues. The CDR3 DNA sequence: TGTGCCAGCAGCCTCCAGGGGGGAGAGCAGTACTTC. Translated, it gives CASSLQGGEQYF.